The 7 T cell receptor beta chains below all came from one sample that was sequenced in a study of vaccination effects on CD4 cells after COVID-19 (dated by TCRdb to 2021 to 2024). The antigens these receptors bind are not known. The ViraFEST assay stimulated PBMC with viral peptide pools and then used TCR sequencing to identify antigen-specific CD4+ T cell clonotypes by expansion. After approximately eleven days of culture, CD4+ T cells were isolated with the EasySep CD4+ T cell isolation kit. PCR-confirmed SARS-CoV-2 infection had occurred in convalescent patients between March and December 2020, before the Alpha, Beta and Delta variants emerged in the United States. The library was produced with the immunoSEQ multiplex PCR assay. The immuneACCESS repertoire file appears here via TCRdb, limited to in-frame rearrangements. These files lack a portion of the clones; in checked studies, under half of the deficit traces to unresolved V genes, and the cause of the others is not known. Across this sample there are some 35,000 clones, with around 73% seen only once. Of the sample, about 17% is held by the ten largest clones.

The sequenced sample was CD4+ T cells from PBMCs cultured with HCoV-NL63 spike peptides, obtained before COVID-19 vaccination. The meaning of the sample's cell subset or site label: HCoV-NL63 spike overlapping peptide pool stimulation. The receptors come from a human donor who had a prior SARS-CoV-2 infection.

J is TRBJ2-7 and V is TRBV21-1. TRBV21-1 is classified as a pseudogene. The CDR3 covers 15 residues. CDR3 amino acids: CASSKDTLLRYEQYF. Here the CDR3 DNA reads TGTGCCAGCAGCAAAGATACCTTGTTACGCTACGAGCAGTACTTC.

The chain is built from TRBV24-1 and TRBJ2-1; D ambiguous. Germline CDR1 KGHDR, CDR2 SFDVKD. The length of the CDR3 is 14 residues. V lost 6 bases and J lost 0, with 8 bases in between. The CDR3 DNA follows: TGTGCCACCAGTAACAAGAGCTCCTACAATGAGCAGTTCTTC. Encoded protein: CATSNKSSYNEQFF.

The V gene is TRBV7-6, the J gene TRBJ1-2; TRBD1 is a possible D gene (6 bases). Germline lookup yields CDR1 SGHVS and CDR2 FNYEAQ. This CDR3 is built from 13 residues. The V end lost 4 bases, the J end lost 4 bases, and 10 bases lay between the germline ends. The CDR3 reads CASSYSTGYGYTF. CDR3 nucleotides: TGTGCCAGCAGCTACTCGACAGGCTATGGCTACACCTTC.

CDR3: CASSRPGDHGGKGGYTF. In DNA form, the CDR3 reads TGTGCCAGCAGCCGCCCGGGCGATCATGGGGGCAAGGGTGGCTACACCTTC. This sequence joins TRBV7-2 and TRBJ1-2; D possibly corresponds to TRBD1 (6 bases). Germline values: CDR1 SGHTA, CDR2 FQGNSA. CDR3 length equals 17 residues. V was pared by 5 bases and J by 7 bases, with 26 bases between.

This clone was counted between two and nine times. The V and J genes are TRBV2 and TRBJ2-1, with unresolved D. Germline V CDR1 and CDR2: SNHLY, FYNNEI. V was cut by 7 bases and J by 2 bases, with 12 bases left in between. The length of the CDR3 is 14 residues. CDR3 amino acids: CASMPPSAYNEQFF. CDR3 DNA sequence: TGTGCCAGCATGCCCCCCTCGGCCTACAATGAGCAGTTCTTC. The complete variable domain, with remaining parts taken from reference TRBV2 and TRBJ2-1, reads EPEVTQTPSHQVTQMGQEVILRCVPISNHLYFYWYRQILGQKVEFLVSFYNNEISEKSEIFDDQFSVERPDGSNFTLKIRSTKLEDSAMYFCASMPPSAYNEQFFGPGTRLTVL.

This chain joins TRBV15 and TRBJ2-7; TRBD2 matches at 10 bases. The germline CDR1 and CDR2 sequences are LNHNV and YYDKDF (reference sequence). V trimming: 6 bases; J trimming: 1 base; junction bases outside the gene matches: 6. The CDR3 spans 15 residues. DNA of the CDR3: TGTGCCACCAGAGCCAAAGCGGGGGGGTCCTACGAGCAGTACTTC. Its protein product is CATRAKAGGSYEQYF.

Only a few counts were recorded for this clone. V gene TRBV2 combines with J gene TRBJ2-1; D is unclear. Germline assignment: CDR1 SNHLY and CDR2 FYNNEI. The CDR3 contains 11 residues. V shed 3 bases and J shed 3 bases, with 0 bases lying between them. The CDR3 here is CASSDYNEQFF. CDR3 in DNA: TGTGCCAGCAGTGACTACAATGAGCAGTTCTTC.